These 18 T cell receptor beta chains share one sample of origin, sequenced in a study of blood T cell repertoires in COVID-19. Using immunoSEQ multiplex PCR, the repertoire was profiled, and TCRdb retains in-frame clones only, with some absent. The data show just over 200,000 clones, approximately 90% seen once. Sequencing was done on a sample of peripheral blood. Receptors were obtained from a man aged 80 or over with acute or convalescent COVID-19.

For the CDR3, the DNA is TGTGCCAGCAGCTTAGTCGGACAGCTAGTAAATGAAAAACTGTTTTTT. It is translated as CASSLVGQLVNEKLFF. The chain uses TRBV7-2 and TRBJ1-4; possible D gene TRBD1, 6 bases. Per the germline V gene, CDR1 is SGHTA and CDR2 is FQGNSA. V shed 1 base and J shed 5 bases, with 14 bases lying between them. This CDR3 comprises 16 residues.

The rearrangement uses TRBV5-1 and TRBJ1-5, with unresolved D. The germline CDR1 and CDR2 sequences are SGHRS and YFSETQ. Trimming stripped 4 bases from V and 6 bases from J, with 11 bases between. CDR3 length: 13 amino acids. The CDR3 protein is CASSLVSGQPQHF. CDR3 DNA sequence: TGCGCCAGCAGCCTCGTGAGCGGTCAGCCCCAGCATTTT.

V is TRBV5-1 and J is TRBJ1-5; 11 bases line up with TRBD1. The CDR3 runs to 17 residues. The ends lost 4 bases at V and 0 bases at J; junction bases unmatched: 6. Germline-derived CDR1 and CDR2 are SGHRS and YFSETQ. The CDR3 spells CASSPGQGGYSNQPQHF. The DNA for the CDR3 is TGCGCCAGCAGCCCGGGACAGGGGGGCTATAGCAATCAGCCCCAGCATTTT. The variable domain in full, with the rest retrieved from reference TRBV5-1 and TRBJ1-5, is KAGVTQTPRYLIKTRGQQVTLSCSPISGHRSVSWYQQTPGQGLQFLFEYFSETQRNKGNFPGRFSGRQFSNSRSEMNVSTLELGDSALYLCASSPGQGGYSNQPQHFGDGTRLSIL.

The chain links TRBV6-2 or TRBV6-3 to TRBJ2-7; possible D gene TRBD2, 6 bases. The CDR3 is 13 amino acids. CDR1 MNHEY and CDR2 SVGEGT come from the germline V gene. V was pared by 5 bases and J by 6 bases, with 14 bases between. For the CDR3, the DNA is TGTGCCAGCAGTCCAGCGGGCACCGGCGAGCAGTACGTC. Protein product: CASSPAGTGEQYV.

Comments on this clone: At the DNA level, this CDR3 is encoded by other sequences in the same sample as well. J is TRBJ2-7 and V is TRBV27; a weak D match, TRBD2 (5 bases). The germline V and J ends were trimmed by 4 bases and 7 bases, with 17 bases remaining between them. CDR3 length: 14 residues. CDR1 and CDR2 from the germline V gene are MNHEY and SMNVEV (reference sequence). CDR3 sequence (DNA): TGTGCCAGCAGTTCGGACGGAGGATTGGGAGAGCAGTACTTC. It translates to CASSSDGGLGEQYF.

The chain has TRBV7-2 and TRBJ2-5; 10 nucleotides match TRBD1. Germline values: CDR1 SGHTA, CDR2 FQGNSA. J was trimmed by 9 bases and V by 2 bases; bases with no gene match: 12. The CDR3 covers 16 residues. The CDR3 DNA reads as TGTGCCAGCAGCTTAAGCCTCTTGGGACAGGGGACTTCCCAGTACTTC. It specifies CASSLSLLGQGTSQYF.

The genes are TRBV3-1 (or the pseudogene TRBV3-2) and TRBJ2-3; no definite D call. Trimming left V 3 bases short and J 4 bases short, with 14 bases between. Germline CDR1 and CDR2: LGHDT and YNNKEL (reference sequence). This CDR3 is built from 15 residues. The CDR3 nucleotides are TGTGCCAGCAGCCATCCCGCGGTCGGAGCAGATACGCAGTATTTT. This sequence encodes CASSHPAVGADTQYF.

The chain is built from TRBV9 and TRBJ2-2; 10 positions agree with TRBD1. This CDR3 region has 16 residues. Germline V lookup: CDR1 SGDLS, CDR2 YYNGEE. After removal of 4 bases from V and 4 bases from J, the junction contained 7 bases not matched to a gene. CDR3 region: CASSPRTGGATGELFF. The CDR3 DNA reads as TGTGCCAGCAGCCCTCGGACAGGGGGTGCCACCGGGGAGCTGTTTTTT. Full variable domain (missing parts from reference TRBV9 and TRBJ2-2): DSGVTQTPKHLITATGQRVTLRCSPRSGDLSVYWYQQSLDQGLQFLIQYYNGEERAKGNILERFSAQQFPDLHSELNLSSLELGDSALYFCASSPRTGGATGELFFGEGSRLTVL.

The CDR3 loop is CASSLRSHYEQYF. CDR3 nucleotide sequence: TGTGCCAGCAGTTTGAGGTCCCACTACGAGCAGTACTTC. This chain links TRBV12-3 or TRBV12-4 with TRBJ2-7; no definite D call. Trimming removed 3 bases from V and 3 bases from J, with 9 bases in between. The CDR3 totals 13 residues.

The CDR3 is CAISESQLLAKNIQYF. CDR3 coding DNA: TGTGCCATCAGTGAATCACAGTTACTAGCCAAAAACATTCAGTACTTC. The chain recombines TRBV10-3 with TRBJ2-4, with D uncertain. Germline V gene sequence: CDR1 ENHRY, CDR2 SYGVKD. V lost 3 bases and J lost 0, with 12 bases in between. CDR3 length: 16 residues.

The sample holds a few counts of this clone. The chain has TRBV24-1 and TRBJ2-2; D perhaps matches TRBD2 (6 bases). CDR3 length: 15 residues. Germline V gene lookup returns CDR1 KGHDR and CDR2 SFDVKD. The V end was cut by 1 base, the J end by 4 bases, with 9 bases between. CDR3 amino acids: CATSDFRRGTGELFF. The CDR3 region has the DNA TGTGCCACCAGTGATTTTAGGAGGGGCACCGGGGAGCTGTTTTTT.

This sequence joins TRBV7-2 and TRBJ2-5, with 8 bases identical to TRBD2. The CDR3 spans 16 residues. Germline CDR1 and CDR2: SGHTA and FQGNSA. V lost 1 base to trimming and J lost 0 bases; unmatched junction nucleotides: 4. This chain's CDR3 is CASSLGVAGHQETQYF. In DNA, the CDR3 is TGTGCCAGCAGCTTAGGTGTAGCGGGACACCAAGAGACCCAGTACTTC.

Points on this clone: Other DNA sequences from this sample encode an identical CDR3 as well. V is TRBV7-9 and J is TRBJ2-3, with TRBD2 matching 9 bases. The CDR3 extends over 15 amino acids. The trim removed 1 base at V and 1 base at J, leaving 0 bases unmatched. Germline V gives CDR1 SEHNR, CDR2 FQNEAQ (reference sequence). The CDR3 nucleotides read TGTGCCAGCAGCTTAGGGACTAGCGGCACAGATACGCAGTATTTT. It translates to CASSLGTSGTDTQYF.

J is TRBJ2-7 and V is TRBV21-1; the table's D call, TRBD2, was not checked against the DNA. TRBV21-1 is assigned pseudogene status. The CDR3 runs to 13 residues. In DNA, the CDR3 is TGTGCCCGTCGGACTAGCGAGCCCTACGAGCAGTACGTC. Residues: CARRTSEPYEQYV.

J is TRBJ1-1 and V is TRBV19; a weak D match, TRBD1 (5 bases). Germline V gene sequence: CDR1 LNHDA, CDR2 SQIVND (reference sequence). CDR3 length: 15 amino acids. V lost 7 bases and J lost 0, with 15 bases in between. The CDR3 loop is CASTEAGLLNTEAFF. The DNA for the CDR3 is TGTGCCAGTACTGAGGCGGGGCTGTTGAACACTGAAGCTTTCTTT.

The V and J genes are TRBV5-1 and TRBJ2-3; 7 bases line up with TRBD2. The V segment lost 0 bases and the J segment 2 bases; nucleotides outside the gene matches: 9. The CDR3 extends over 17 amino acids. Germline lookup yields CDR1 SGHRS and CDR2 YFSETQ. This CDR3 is CASSLALGLADTDTQYF. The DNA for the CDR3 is TGCGCCAGCAGCTTGGCCCTGGGGCTAGCGGACACAGATACGCAGTATTTT.

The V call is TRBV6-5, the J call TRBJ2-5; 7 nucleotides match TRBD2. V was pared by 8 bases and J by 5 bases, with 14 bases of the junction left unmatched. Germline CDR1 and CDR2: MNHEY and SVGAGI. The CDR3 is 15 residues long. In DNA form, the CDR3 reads TGTGCCAGCGGCCCCCAAGGGCGGGAGTCGGAGACCCAGTACTTC. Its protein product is CASGPQGRESETQYF.

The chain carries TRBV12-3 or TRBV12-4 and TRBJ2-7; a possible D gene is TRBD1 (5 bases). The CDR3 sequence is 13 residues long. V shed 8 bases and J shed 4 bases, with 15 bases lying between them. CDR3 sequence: CASSRQGGYEQYF. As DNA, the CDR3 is TGTGCCAGCTCGCGCCAGGGCGGTTACGAGCAGTACTTC.